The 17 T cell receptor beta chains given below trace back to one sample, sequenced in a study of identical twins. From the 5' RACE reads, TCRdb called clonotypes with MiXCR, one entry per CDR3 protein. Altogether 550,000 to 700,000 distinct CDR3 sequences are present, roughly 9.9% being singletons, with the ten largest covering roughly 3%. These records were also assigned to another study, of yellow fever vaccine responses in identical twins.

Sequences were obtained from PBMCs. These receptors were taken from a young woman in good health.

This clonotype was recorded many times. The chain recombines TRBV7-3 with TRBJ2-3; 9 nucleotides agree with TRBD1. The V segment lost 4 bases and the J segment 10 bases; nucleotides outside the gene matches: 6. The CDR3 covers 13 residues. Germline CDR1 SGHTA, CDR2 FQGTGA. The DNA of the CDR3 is TGTGCCAGCAGCTCCCGGGACAGGGCCCCGCAGTATTTT. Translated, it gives CASSSRDRAPQYF. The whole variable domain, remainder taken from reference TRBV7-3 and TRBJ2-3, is GAGVSQTPSNKVTEKGKYVELRCDPISGHTALYWYRQSLGQGPEFLIYFQGTGAADDSGLPNDRFFAVRPEGSVSTLKIQRTERGDSAVYLCASSSRDRAPQYFGPGTRLTVL.

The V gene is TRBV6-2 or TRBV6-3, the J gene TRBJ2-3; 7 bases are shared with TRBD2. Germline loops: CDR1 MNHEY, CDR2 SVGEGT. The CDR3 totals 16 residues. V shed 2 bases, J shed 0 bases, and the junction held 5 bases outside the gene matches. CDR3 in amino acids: CASSYTYGRSTDTQYF. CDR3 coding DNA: TGTGCCAGCAGTTACACTTACGGGAGGAGCACAGATACGCAGTATTTT.

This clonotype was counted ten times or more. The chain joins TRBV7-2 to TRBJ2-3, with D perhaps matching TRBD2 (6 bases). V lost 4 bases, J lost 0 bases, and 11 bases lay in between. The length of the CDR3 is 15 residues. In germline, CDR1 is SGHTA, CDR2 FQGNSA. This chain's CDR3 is CASSYGTSSTDTQYF. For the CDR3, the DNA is TGTGCCAGCAGCTACGGGACTTCTAGCACAGATACGCAGTATTTT. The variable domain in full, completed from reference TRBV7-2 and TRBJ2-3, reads GAGVSQSPSNKVTEKGKDVELRCDPISGHTALYWYRQSLGQGLEFLIYFQGNSAPDKSGLPSDRFSAERTGGSVSTLTIQRTQQEDSAVYLCASSYGTSSTDTQYFGPGTRLTVL.

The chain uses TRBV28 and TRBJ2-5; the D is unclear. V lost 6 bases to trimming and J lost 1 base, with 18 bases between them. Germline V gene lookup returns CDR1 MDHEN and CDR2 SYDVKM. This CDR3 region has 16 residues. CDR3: CASSPSYGFFQETQYF. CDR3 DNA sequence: TGTGCCAGCAGCCCCTCTTATGGGTTTTTCCAAGAGACCCAGTACTTC.

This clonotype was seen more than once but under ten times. CDR3 protein: CASSVVPMNTEAFF. Here the CDR3 DNA reads TGTGCCAGCAGCGTAGTACCGATGAACACTGAAGCTTTCTTT. The chain links TRBV9 to TRBJ1-1; D remains ambiguous. From germline, CDR1 is SGDLS and CDR2 YYNGEE. The CDR3 has 14 residues. V lost 0 bases and J lost 0, with 6 bases in between.

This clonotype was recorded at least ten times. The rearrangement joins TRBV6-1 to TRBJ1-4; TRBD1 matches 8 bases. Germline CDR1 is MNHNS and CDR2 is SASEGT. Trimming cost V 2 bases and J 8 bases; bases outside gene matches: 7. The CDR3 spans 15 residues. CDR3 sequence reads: CASSERQGIGEKLFF. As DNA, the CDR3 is TGTGCCAGCAGTGAACGACAGGGGATTGGAGAAAAACTGTTTTTT.

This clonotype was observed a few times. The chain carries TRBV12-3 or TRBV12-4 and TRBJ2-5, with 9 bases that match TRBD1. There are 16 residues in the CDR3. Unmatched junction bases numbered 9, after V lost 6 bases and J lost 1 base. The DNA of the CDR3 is TGTGCCAGCAGGGACAGGGGCTACTGGGGCCAAGAGACCCAGTACTTC. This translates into CASRDRGYWGQETQYF.

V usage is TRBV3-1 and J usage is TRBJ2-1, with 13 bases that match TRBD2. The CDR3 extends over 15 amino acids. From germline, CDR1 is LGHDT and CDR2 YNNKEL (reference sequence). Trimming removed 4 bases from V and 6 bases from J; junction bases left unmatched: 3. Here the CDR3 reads CASSRGTSGVNEQFF. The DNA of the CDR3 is TGTGCCAGCAGCCGAGGGACTAGCGGGGTCAATGAGCAGTTCTTC.

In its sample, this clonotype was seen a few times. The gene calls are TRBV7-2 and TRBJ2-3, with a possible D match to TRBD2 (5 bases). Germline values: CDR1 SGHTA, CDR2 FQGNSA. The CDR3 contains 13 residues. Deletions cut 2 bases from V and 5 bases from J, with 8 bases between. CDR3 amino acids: CASSLYGVDTQYF. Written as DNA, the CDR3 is TGTGCCAGCAGCTTATACGGGGTAGATACGCAGTATTTT.

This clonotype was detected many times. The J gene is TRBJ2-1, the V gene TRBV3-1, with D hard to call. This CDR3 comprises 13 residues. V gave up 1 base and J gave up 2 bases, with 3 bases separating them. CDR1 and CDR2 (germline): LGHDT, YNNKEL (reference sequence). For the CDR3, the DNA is TGTGCCAGCAGCCAAGCCCCCTACAATGAGCAGTTCTTC. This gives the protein CASSQAPYNEQFF.

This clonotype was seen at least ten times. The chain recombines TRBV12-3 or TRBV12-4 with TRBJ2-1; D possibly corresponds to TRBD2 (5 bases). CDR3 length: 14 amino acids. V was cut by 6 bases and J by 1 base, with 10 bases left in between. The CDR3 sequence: CASRRPGSYNEQFF. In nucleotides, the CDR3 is TGTGCCAGCAGAAGGCCGGGGTCCTACAATGAGCAGTTCTTC.

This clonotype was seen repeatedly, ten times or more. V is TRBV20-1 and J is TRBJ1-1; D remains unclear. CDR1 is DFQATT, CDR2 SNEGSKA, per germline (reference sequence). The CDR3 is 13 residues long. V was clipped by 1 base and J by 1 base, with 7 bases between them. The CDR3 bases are TGCAGTGCTAGAGTGGGTGGGAACACTGAAGCTTTCTTT. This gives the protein CSARVGGNTEAFF.

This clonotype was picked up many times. CDR3 amino acids: CASSQERAGGGSTEAFF. The CDR3 DNA reads as TGCGCCAGCAGCCAAGAGAGAGCAGGGGGCGGGAGCACTGAAGCTTTCTTT. The chain links TRBV4-1 to TRBJ1-1; 8 bases line up with TRBD1. The CDR3 is 17 residues long. V lost 0 bases to trimming and J lost 4 bases; unmatched junction nucleotides: 10. From germline, CDR1 is MGHRA and CDR2 YSYEKL.

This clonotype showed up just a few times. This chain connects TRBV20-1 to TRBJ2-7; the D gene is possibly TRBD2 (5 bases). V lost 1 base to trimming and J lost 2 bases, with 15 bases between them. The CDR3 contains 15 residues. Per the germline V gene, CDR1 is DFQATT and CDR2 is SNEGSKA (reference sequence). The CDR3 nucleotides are TGCAGTGCTAGAGGTGCCCCTAGCCGGGCCTACGAGCAGTACTTC. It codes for CSARGAPSRAYEQYF.

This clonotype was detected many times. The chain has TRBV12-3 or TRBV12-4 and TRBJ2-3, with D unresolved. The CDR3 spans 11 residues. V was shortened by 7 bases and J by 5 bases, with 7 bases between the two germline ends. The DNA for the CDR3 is TGTGCCAGCAAGGGTATAGATACGCAGTATTTT. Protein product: CASKGIDTQYF.

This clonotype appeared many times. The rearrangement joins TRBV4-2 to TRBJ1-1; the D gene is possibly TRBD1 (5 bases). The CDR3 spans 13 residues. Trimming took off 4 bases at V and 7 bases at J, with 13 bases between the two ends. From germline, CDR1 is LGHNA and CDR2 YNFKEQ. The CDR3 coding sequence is TGTGCCAGCAGCCTTGGGGCGTGGGGTGAAGCTTTCTTT. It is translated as CASSLGAWGEAFF.

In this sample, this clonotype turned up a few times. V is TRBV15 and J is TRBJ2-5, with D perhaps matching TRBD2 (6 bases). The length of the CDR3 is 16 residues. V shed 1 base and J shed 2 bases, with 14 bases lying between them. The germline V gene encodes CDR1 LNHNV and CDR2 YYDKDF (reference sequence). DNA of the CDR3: TGTGCCACCAGCAGAGGCGCGGAGGGTTCGCAAGAGACCCAGTACTTC. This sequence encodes CATSRGAEGSQETQYF.